This T cell receptor (beta chain) was retrieved from a study of spatial heterogeneity in lung cancer. Study as a whole: The authors sequenced available follow-up PBMC samples, taken a median of around two years after resection. Points from the study as a whole: At resection, ubiquitous expanded tumor TCRs appeared in blood more than at follow-up.

One entry per CDR3 protein results from TCRdb running MiXCR on the 5' RACE reads. Of some 110,000 distinct CDR3 sequences listed, 12% were seen once; the top ten hold 16%. Time point given: blood at routine non-recurrence follow-up after resection. Unsorted whole RNA of tumor, nontumor lung or frozen PBMC was sequenced. This clonotype was counted ten times or more. Its antigen remains unidentified. The CDR3 is 16 residues long. Trimming cost V 6 bases and J 4 bases; bases outside gene matches: 11. Germline lookup yields CDR1 MNHNY and CDR2 SVGAGI (reference sequence). This clonotype was obtained from a male donor with early-stage non-small cell lung cancer. The sequences come from PBMCs, collected at follow-up. The chain uses TRBV6-6 and TRBJ2-5, with 10 bases lining up with TRBD2. DNA of the CDR3: TGTGCCAGCAGAGGTGAAAGCGGGGGGGTGAGAGAGACCCAGTACTTC. This codes for CASRGESGGVRETQYF.